The clone carrying this T cell receptor (beta chain) appeared once. The target antigen is unknown. These data come from a study of T cell responses to AZD1222 COVID-19 vaccine. Study context: The analysis combined second doses at about 4 or about 12 weeks. Study findings and constraints: Repertoires were obtained only post-peak T cell response. Vaccine-associated CD4 TCRs spanned spike, dominant at 160-218 and 743-854. Females outnumbered males among donors, who were mostly white British; clonal diversity was possibly underestimated.

Data came from immunoSEQ multiplex PCR; TCRdb stores just in-frame clones and leaves some out. The sample includes 120,000 to 150,000 clones, approximately 94% seen only once; the top ten take roughly 2%. V was pared by 2 bases and J by 6 bases, with 11 bases between. The CDR3 totals 14 residues. Looked up from germline, CDR1 is KGHSH and CDR2 is LQKENI. The sequenced sample was peripheral blood, obtained on day 0 of AZD1222 vaccination. The chain uses TRBV18 and TRBJ2-1; D may match TRBD1 or TRBD2 (7 bases each). This TCR was sampled from an adult in good health. The CDR3, as DNA: TGTGCCAGCTCACCAGTCAGGGGGGGCAATGAGCAGTTCTTC. Its protein is CASSPVRGGNEQFF.